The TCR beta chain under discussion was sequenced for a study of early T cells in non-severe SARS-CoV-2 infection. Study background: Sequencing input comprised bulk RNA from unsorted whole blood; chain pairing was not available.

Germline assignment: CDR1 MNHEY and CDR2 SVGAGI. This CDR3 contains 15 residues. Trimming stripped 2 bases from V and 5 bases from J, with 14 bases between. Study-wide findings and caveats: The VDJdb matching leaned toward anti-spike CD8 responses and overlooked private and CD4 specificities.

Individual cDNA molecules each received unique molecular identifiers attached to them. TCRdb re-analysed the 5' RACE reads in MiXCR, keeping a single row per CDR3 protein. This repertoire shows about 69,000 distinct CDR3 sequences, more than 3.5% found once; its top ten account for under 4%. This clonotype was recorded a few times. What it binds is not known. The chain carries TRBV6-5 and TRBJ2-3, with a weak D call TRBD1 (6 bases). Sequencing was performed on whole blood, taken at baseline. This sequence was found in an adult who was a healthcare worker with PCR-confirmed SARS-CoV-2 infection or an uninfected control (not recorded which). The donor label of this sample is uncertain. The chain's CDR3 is CASSYDRLLGDTQYF. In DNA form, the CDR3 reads TGTGCCAGCAGTTACGACAGGCTATTGGGAGATACGCAGTATTTT.